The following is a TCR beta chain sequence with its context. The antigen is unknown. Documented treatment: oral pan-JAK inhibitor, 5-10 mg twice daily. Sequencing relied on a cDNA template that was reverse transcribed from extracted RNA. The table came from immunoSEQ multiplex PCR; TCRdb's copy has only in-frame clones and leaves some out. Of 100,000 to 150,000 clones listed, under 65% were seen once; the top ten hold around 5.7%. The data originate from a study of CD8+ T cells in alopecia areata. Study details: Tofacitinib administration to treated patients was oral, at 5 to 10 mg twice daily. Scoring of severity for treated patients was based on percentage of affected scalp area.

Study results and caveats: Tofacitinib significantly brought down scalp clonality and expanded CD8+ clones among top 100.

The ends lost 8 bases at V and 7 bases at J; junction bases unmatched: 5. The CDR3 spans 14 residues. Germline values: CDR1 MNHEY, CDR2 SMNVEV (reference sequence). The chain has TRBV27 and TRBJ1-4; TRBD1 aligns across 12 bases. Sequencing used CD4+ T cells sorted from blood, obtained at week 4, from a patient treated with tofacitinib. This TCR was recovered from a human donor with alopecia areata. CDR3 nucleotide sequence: TGTGCCAGCGGGGGACAGGGGGCAGGTGAAAAACTGTTTTTT. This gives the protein CASGGQGAGEKLFF.